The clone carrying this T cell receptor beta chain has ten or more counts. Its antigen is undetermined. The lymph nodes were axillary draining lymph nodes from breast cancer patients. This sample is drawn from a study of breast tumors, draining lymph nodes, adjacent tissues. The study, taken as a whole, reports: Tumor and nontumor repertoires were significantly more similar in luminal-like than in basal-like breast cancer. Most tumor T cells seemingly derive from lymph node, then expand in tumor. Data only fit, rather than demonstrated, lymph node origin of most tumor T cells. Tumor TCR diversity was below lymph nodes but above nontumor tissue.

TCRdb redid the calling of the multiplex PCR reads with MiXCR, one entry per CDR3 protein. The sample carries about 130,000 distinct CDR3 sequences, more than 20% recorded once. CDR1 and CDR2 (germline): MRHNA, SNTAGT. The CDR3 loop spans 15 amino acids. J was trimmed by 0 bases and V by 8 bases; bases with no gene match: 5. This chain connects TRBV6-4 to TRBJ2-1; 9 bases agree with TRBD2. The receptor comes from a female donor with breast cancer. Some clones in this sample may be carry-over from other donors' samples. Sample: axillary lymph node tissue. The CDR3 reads CASRTSDHSYNEQFF. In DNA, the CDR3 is TGTGCCAGCCGGACTAGCGATCACTCCTACAATGAGCAGTTCTTC.